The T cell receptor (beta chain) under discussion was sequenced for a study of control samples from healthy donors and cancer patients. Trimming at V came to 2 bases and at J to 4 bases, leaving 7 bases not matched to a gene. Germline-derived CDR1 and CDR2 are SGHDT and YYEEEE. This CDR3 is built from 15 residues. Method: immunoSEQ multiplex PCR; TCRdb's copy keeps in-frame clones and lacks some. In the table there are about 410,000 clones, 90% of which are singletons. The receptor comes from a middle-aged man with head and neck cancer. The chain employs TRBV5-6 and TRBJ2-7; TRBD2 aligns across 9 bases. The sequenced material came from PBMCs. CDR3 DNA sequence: TGTGCCAGCAGCTTTCTGCGGGGGGGCCGGTACGAGCAGTACTTC. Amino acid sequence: CASSFLRGGRYEQYF.